The 15 T cell receptor beta chains below were found in one sample sequenced in a study of T cells after somatic rescue of genetic block. Profiled with immunoSEQ multiplex PCR; TCRdb holds only in-frame clones, not every one. The sample lists approximately 14,000 clones, 71% occurring once. The material sequenced was peripheral blood mononuclear cells (PBMCs). Source of these receptors: a man in his late teens or twenties.

J is TRBJ2-5 and V is TRBV6-1; 7 nucleotides agree with TRBD2. The DNA end favors TRBJ2-7, so the J call may be wrong. The CDR3 loop spans 16 amino acids. Germline CDR1 MNHNS, CDR2 SASEGT. CDR3 coding DNA: TGTGCCAGCAGTGGCCCGCTAGCGGTTCCGGCCTACGAGCAGTACTTC. Its translation is CASSGPLAVPAYEQYF.

The chain combines TRBV27 with TRBJ2-3; maybe TRBD2 (5 bases). Germline CDR1 is MNHEY and CDR2 is SMNVEV (reference sequence). V was pared by 4 bases and J by 4 bases, with 12 bases between. CDR3 length equals 14 residues. The CDR3 DNA is TGTGCCAGCAGTTCCCCCTTGGGAGCAGATACGCAGTATTTT. This gives the protein CASSSPLGADTQYF.

The rearrangement uses TRBV18 and TRBJ2-7; D tentatively fits TRBD1 or TRBD2 (5 bases each). Germline V gene lookup returns CDR1 KGHSH and CDR2 LQKENI. Trimming took 5 bases from V and 2 from J, leaving 16 bases between them. The CDR3 spans 15 residues. CDR3 protein: CASSVTGTETYEQYF. The CDR3 DNA follows: TGTGCCAGCTCAGTAACCGGGACCGAAACCTACGAGCAGTACTTC.

The rearrangement joins TRBV5-1 to TRBJ2-1, with 8 bases lining up with TRBD2. Trimming took 5 bases from V and 3 from J; bases not matched to a gene: 4. Germline V gene lookup returns CDR1 SGHRS and CDR2 YFSETQ. CDR3 size: 14 residues. The CDR3 DNA is TGCGCCAGCAGGATGGCGGGAGGCTACAATGAGCAGTTCTTC. Protein product: CASRMAGGYNEQFF.

This clone is categorized as medium-sized (0.01 to 0.1%). The rearrangement links TRBV4-1 to TRBJ2-5; tentatively, D is TRBD1 (6 bases). This CDR3 spans 15 amino acids. V gave up 0 bases and J gave up 5 bases, with 13 bases separating them. Germline loops: CDR1 MGHRA, CDR2 YSYEKL. CDR3 region: CASSQDQNRVETQYF. The CDR3 DNA sequence: TGCGCCAGCAGCCAAGATCAGAACAGGGTTGAGACCCAGTACTTC.

The V call is TRBV30, the J call TRBJ2-5, with 10 positions matching TRBD2. With V trimmed by 0 bases and J by 3 bases, 10 bases remained unmatched. This CDR3 has 17 residues. The germline gives CDR1 GTSNPN, CDR2 SVGIG (reference sequence). The CDR3 nucleotides are TGTGCCTGGAGTGTACCTCTAGCGGGAGCTTATGAAGAGACCCAGTACTTC. Its protein is CAWSVPLAGAYEETQYF.

The rearrangement links TRBV5-1 to TRBJ2-5, with D perhaps TRBD1 (6 bases). The V gene's germline CDR1 is SGHRS and CDR2 YFSETQ. The V and J ends lost 0 bases and 0 bases respectively, with 9 bases between them. CDR3 length: 15 amino acids. The CDR3 DNA reads TGCGCCAGCAGCTTGGGGGGGCCTTACCAAGAGACCCAGTACTTC. It encodes CASSLGGPYQETQYF.

Judged by abundance, this clone is medium-sized. The genes are TRBV30 and TRBJ1-4; possible D gene TRBD1, 5 bases. Germline values: CDR1 GTSNPN, CDR2 SVGIG (reference sequence). The V gene lost 2 bases and the J gene lost 6 bases, with 19 bases spanning the gap. This CDR3 spans 16 amino acids. As DNA, the CDR3 is TGTGCCTGGAGTTCACCACCGGGACCACTTGATGAAAAACTGTTTTTT. This sequence encodes CAWSSPPGPLDEKLFF.

The V gene is TRBV18, the J gene TRBJ2-2; perhaps TRBD1 as D (5 bases). The CDR3 loop spans 14 amino acids. Trimming left V 4 bases short and J 5 bases short, with 11 bases between. Germline assignment: CDR1 KGHSH and CDR2 LQKENI. The CDR3 region has the DNA TGTGCCAGCTCACTTGACAGAGCAACCGGGGAGCTGTTTTTT. Translating it yields CASSLDRATGELFF.

This clone was seen only once. This chain uses TRBV28 with TRBJ2-7; 7 bases align to TRBD1. Per germline, CDR1 MDHEN and CDR2 SYDVKM. The trim removed 2 bases at V and 3 bases at J, leaving 7 bases unmatched. This CDR3 is 15 amino acids long. CDR3: CASSLPTGKGYEQYF. CDR3 in DNA: TGTGCCAGCAGTTTACCGACAGGGAAGGGCTACGAGCAGTACTTC.

The V and J genes are TRBV18 and TRBJ1-2, with a tentative D call TRBD1 (6 bases). The V gene lost 4 bases and the J gene lost 3 bases, with 9 bases spanning the gap. Looked up from germline, CDR1 is KGHSH and CDR2 is LQKENI. CDR3 length equals 13 residues. The CDR3 loop reads CASSHRDDYGYTF. The DNA of the CDR3 is TGTGCCAGCTCACACAGGGATGACTATGGCTACACCTTC.

The chain joins TRBV13 to TRBJ2-3; TRBD2 is a possible D gene (7 bases). The germline V gene has CDR1 PRHDT and CDR2 FYEKMQ (reference sequence). Trimming left V 2 bases short and J 6 bases short, with 15 bases between. The CDR3 is 15 amino acids. CDR3 amino acids: CASSLRGGARDTQYF. CDR3 nucleotides: TGTGCCAGCAGCTTAAGGGGGGGGGCCAGGGATACGCAGTATTTT.

The chain links TRBV9 to TRBJ1-1, with D perhaps TRBD1 (5 bases). This CDR3 is 13 amino acids long. From germline, CDR1 is SGDLS and CDR2 YYNGEE. V was pared by 4 bases and J by 5 bases, with 12 bases between. The CDR3, as DNA: TGTGCCAGCAGCACCAGACAGAGGACTGAAGCTTTCTTT. It encodes CASSTRQRTEAFF.

V and J are TRBV7-9 and TRBJ1-1; D perhaps matches TRBD1 (5 bases). Germline assignment: CDR1 SEHNR and CDR2 FQNEAQ (reference sequence). The CDR3 extends over 14 amino acids. V lost 1 base and J lost 7, with 13 bases in between. The CDR3 loop is CASSLVFGRGEAFF. CDR3 coding DNA: TGTGCCAGCAGCTTAGTCTTTGGAAGGGGTGAAGCTTTCTTT.

The rearrangement uses TRBV5-1 and TRBJ1-1; 8 bases are a match to TRBD1. The CDR3 is made up of 13 amino acids. The J segment lost 1 base and the V segment lost 6 bases, leaving 2 bases of the junction unmatched. CDR1 SGHRS and CDR2 YFSETQ come from the germline V gene. CDR3 in DNA: TGCGCCAGCACGGGACAGGAGAACACTGAAGCTTTCTTT. Its translation is CASTGQENTEAFF.